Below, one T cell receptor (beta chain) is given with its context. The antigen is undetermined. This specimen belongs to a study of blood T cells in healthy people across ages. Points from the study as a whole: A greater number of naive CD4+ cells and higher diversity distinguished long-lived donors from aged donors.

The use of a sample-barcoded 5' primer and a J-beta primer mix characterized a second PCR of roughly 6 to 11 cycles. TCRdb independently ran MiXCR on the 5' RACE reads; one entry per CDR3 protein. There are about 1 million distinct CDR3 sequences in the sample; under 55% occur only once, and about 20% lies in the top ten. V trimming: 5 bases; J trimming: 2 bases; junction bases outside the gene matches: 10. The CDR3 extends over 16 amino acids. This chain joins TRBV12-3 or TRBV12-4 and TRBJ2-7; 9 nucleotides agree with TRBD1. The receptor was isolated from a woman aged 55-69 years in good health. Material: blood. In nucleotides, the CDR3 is TGTGCCAGCAGTGTGGGGCGACAGGGGGGTACCTACGAGCAGTACTTC. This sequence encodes CASSVGRQGGTYEQYF.